One and the same sample provided the 24 T cell receptor beta chains below, sequenced in a study of blood T cell repertoires in COVID-19. Using immunoSEQ multiplex PCR, the repertoire was profiled, and TCRdb retains in-frame clones only, with some absent. The sample carries about 110,000 clones, over 70% recorded once. The sample consisted of peripheral blood. The receptors were gathered from a man aged 45-65 years with acute or convalescent COVID-19.

This clone was recorded only once. CDR3 residues: CAISDGPSNQPQHF. The CDR3 nucleotides read TGTGCCATCAGTGATGGGCCCAGCAATCAGCCCCAGCATTTT. The rearrangement uses TRBV10-3 and TRBJ1-5, with no clear D. The CDR3 spans 14 residues. V lost 3 bases and J 1 base, leaving 7 bases between the germline ends. CDR1 and CDR2 (germline): ENHRY, SYGVKD.

This clone was detected only a few times. This chain connects TRBV6-4 to TRBJ2-6, with 9 bases fitting TRBD1. The CDR3 consists of 16 residues. Germline V gives CDR1 MRHNA, CDR2 SNTAGT. V gave up 0 bases and J gave up 3 bases; unmatched junction bases: 0. CDR3 protein: CASSDSTGGGANVLTF. In DNA, the CDR3 is TGTGCCAGCAGTGACTCGACAGGGGGTGGGGCCAACGTCCTGACTTTC.

The chain uses TRBV9 and TRBJ2-5; 16 bases are a match to TRBD2. The V and J ends lost 4 bases and 5 bases, in that order; junction bases with no gene match: 8. The CDR3 totals 17 residues. CDR1 and CDR2 (germline): SGDLS, YYNGEE. The CDR3 here is CASSFGTSGGVRETQYF. CDR3 nucleotides: TGTGCCAGCAGCTTCGGGACTAGCGGGGGGGTCCGGGAGACCCAGTACTTC.

J is TRBJ1-2 and V is TRBV5-6; D is unresolved. This CDR3 contains 13 residues. CDR1 and CDR2 from the germline V gene are SGHDT and YYEEEE. Trimming took 4 bases from V and 8 from J, leaving 15 bases between them. CDR3 sequence: CASSLDRAGGYTF. The CDR3 region has the DNA TGTGCCAGCAGCCTGGACCGCGCGGGGGGCTACACCTTC. Looking up the rest from reference TRBV5-6 and TRBJ1-2 gives the full variable domain: DAGVTQSPTHLIKTRGQQVTLRCSPKSGHDTVSWYQQALGQGPQFIFQYYEEEERQRGNFPDRFSGHQFPNYSSELNVNALLLGDSALYLCASSLDRAGGYTFGSGTRLTVV.

The chain recombines TRBV5-1 with TRBJ2-2; TRBD2 might be the D (6 bases). Trimming stripped 1 base from V and 0 bases from J, with 13 bases between. The CDR3 totals 17 residues. Germline loops: CDR1 SGHRS, CDR2 YFSETQ. The CDR3 DNA sequence: TGCGCCAGCAGCTTGTTGGTGCCGGGGGCGAACACCGGGGAGCTGTTTTTT. Translation: CASSLLVPGANTGELFF.

This clone was recorded once. The V call is TRBV29-1, the J call TRBJ1-2, with 11 bases identical to TRBD1. V lost 6 bases, J lost 7 bases, and 10 bases stayed unmatched. The CDR3 sequence is 14 residues long. CDR1 and CDR2 from the germline V gene are SQVTM and ANQGSEA. The CDR3 spells CSVMTGTGGSGYTF. CDR3 bases: TGCAGCGTCATGACCGGGACAGGGGGAAGTGGCTACACCTTC.

This clone was counted a single time. V gene TRBV6-5 combines with J gene TRBJ1-2, with 7 positions matching TRBD1. CDR1 is MNHEY and CDR2 is SVGAGI in the germline V gene. The junction had 12 bases not matched to a gene; V was cut back by 6 bases and J by 8 bases. The CDR3 extends over 14 amino acids. Here the CDR3 reads CASRVRGKGLGYTF. Written as DNA, the CDR3 is TGTGCCAGCAGGGTCAGGGGGAAAGGGTTGGGCTACACCTTC.

The chain has TRBV28 and TRBJ1-5, with TRBD1 matching over 9 bases. V was pared by 4 bases and J by 1 base, with 5 bases of the junction left unmatched. This CDR3 comprises 16 residues. CDR1 and CDR2 from the germline V gene are MDHEN and SYDVKM. The CDR3 loop reads CASSSNTGGSNQPQHF. CDR3 nucleotides: TGTGCCAGCAGTTCGAATACAGGGGGCAGCAATCAGCCCCAGCATTTT.

This clone showed up just a few times. CDR3 sequence: CAGTGNYGYTF. The CDR3 DNA reads as TGTGCGGGGACAGGGAACTATGGCTACACCTTC. The V gene is TRBV30, the J gene TRBJ1-2, with 9 bases lining up with TRBD1. The CDR3 is 11 residues long. Germline V gene data show CDR1 as GTSNPN and CDR2 as SVGIG (reference sequence).

The rearrangement uses TRBV9 and TRBJ2-2; D possibly corresponds to TRBD1 (5 bases). The V gene's germline CDR1 is SGDLS and CDR2 YYNGEE. The CDR3 totals 13 residues. With 5 bases removed from V and 1 base from J, the gap between germline ends came to 6 bases. The CDR3 DNA follows: TGTGCCAGCAGAGGGGTGAACACCGGGGAGCTGTTTTTT. Residues: CASRGVNTGELFF.

This sequence joins TRBV2 and TRBJ2-2, with D possibly being TRBD2 (6 bases). This CDR3 is built from 14 residues. Trimming took 8 bases from V and 5 from J, leaving 15 bases between them. Germline lookup yields CDR1 SNHLY and CDR2 FYNNEI. The DNA for the CDR3 is TGTGCCAGCTACGCGGGAAGAAAGACCGGGGAGCTGTTTTTT. Its translation: CASYAGRKTGELFF.

This clone was counted a few times. The chain links TRBV6-6 to TRBJ2-3, with D unresolved. The CDR3 sequence is 12 residues long. Between the trimmed V and J ends, which lost 6 bases and 2 bases, there was a span of 6 bases. Looked up from germline, CDR1 is MNHNY and CDR2 is SVGAGI (reference sequence). CDR3: CASSSYTDTQYF. CDR3 in DNA: TGTGCCAGCAGCTCTTACACAGATACGCAGTATTTT.

This rearrangement joins TRBV5-4 to TRBJ2-1, with D possibly being TRBD1 (6 bases). The CDR3 totals 16 residues. The V end lost 6 bases, the J end lost 0 bases, and 16 bases lay between the germline ends. Germline values: CDR1 SGHNT, CDR2 YYREEE (reference sequence). CDR3 amino acids: CASTLRGGSSYNEQFF. For the CDR3, the DNA is TGTGCCAGCACCCTGCGTGGGGGCTCCTCCTACAATGAGCAGTTCTTC.

This chain uses TRBV11-1 with TRBJ1-1; D unresolved. CDR3 size: 13 residues. CDR1 and CDR2 from the germline V gene are SGHAT and FQDESV (reference sequence). The ends were cut back, 2 bases at V and 1 base at J, with 5 bases in the middle. CDR3 amino acids: CASSLTRNTEAFF. CDR3 in DNA: TGTGCCAGCAGCTTAACCAGGAACACTGAAGCTTTCTTT.

The chain links TRBV7-9 to TRBJ2-7; no clear D. Trimming took off 5 bases at V and 2 bases at J, with 13 bases between the two ends. CDR1 and CDR2 from the germline V gene are SEHNR and FQNEAQ (reference sequence). The CDR3 contains 14 residues. CDR3 sequence (DNA): TGTGCCAGCAGCCTCCAGACTTTCCCCTACGAGCAGTACTTC. Residues: CASSLQTFPYEQYF.

The gene calls are TRBV10-3 and TRBJ1-4; TRBD1 aligns across 8 bases. CDR1 and CDR2 from the germline V gene are ENHRY and SYGVKD. Trimming cost V 6 bases and J 4 bases; bases outside gene matches: 4. The length of the CDR3 is 14 residues. The CDR3 spells CAIRGQAVNEKLFF. The CDR3 nucleotides read TGTGCCATCAGGGGACAGGCCGTTAATGAAAAACTGTTTTTT.

This clone has only a few counts. The chain has TRBV2 and TRBJ1-3, with D possibly being TRBD1 (5 bases). Germline V gives CDR1 SNHLY, CDR2 FYNNEI. Trimming pared 7 bases from V and 11 bases from J, leaving 24 bases between. The CDR3 runs to 15 residues. CDR3 loop: CASIDGTVSPGAIYF. DNA of the CDR3: TGTGCCAGCATAGACGGGACTGTCAGTCCTGGAGCCATATATTTT.

The J gene is TRBJ2-1, the V gene TRBV6-1; possible D gene TRBD1, 6 bases. The CDR3 is 15 amino acids. V was shortened by 0 bases and J by 0 bases, with 6 bases between the two germline ends. CDR1 and CDR2 from the germline V gene are MNHNS and SASEGT. The chain's CDR3 is CASSEAGGSYNEQFF. For the CDR3, the DNA is TGTGCCAGCAGTGAAGCAGGGGGCTCCTACAATGAGCAGTTCTTC.

This clone showed up just once. J is TRBJ2-7 and V is TRBV5-1; D remains ambiguous. Germline CDR1 is SGHRS and CDR2 is YFSETQ. The CDR3 spans 15 residues. Trimming cost V 0 bases and J 3 bases, with 13 bases left between them. The CDR3 is CASSLDRDLFYEQYF. As DNA, the CDR3 is TGCGCCAGCAGCTTGGACAGAGATTTATTCTACGAGCAGTACTTC. Full variable domain (remainder filled in from reference TRBV5-1 and TRBJ2-7): KAGVTQTPRYLIKTRGQQVTLSCSPISGHRSVSWYQQTPGQGLQFLFEYFSETQRNKGNFPGRFSGRQFSNSRSEMNVSTLELGDSALYLCASSLDRDLFYEQYFGPGTRLTVT.

The chain is built from TRBV5-1 and TRBJ2-7; D perhaps matches TRBD1 (6 bases). The CDR3 loop spans 13 amino acids. Trimming took 5 bases from V and 5 from J, leaving 14 bases between them. Germline V gives CDR1 SGHRS, CDR2 YFSETQ. The CDR3 region has the DNA TGCGCCAGCAGGTTCAAACAGGGTCACGAGCAGTACTTC. This codes for CASRFKQGHEQYF.

The chain uses TRBV2 and TRBJ2-3, with 7 bases matching TRBD2. This CDR3 has 18 amino acids. In germline, CDR1 is SNHLY, CDR2 FYNNEI. Trimming took 0 bases from V and 5 from J; bases not matched to a gene: 14. The CDR3 DNA follows: TGTGCCAGCAGTGAAGCTGCGCTTAGCGAGCGGGGCCAAGATACGCAGTATTTT. Encoded protein: CASSEAALSERGQDTQYF.

This chain joins TRBV2 and TRBJ1-2, with 7 nucleotides matching TRBD1. The V gene end was trimmed by 3 bases and the J gene end by 4 bases; junction bases not matched to a gene: 2. CDR1 is SNHLY, CDR2 FYNNEI, per germline. The CDR3 is made up of 13 amino acids. The DNA of the CDR3 is TGTGCCAGCAGTGAGGGGACAGCCTATGGCTACACCTTC. Its translation is CASSEGTAYGYTF.

This clone was seen a handful of times. This sequence joins TRBV28 and TRBJ1-2; 8 bases map to TRBD1. Germline V lookup: CDR1 MDHEN, CDR2 SYDVKM. V was clipped by 4 bases and J by 8 bases; unmatched bases: 12. The CDR3 runs 15 residues. The chain's CDR3 is CASSSQPTGGRGYTF. CDR3 coding DNA: TGTGCCAGCAGTTCCCAACCCACAGGGGGAAGGGGCTACACCTTC.

V is TRBV2 and J is TRBJ1-4, with TRBD1 as a possible D gene (5 bases). This CDR3 has 13 amino acids. Germline CDR1 and CDR2: SNHLY and FYNNEI. Deletions cut 4 bases from V and 5 bases from J, with 8 bases between. The CDR3 is CASSGRQNEKLFF. DNA of the CDR3: TGTGCCAGCAGTGGACGACAGAATGAAAAACTGTTTTTT.